This is a list of T cell receptor beta chains from one sample in a study of T cell responses to AZD1222 COVID-19 vaccine. Using immunoSEQ multiplex PCR, the repertoire was profiled, and TCRdb retains in-frame clones only, with some absent. The sample consists of about 140,000 clones, roughly 92% of them appearing once. Sequencing was performed on peripheral blood, taken on day 0 of AZD1222 vaccination. The source of these receptors is an adult in good health. CDR3s leave out the opening cysteine and the closing phenylalanine or tryptophan.

v_call: TRBV15; cdr3_length: 13; cdr3_aa: ATSRGGGRADTQY
v_call: TRBV5-4; cdr3_length: 11; cdr3_aa: AGRQGPGYGYT
v_call: TRBV15; cdr3_length: 10; cdr3_aa: ATSRDNQPQH
v_call: TRBV5-4; cdr3_length: 13; cdr3_aa: ASSLAASGSYEQY
v_call: TRBV10-3; cdr3_length: 11; cdr3_aa: AIRRRDQETQY
v_call: TRBV2; cdr3_length: 14; cdr3_aa: ASSDGGRAPSHEQF
v_call: TRBV7-9; cdr3_length: 12; cdr3_aa: ASTQWRNTGELF
v_call: TRBV5-1; cdr3_length: 13; cdr3_aa: ASSGQGYLSTEAF
v_call: TRBV7-6; cdr3_length: 14; cdr3_aa: ASSLGGAGGYNEQF
v_call: TRBV6-5; cdr3_length: 13; cdr3_aa: ASRAIGSGANVLT
v_call: TRBV5-4; cdr3_length: 12; cdr3_aa: ASSLKQGANEQY
v_call: TRBV6-1; cdr3_length: 13; cdr3_aa: ASSESGADTGELF
v_call: TRBV7-2; cdr3_length: 15; cdr3_aa: ASSSRVEIFTPYEQY
v_call: TRBV6-5; cdr3_length: 10; cdr3_aa: ASSYSGLVQY
v_call: TRBV2; cdr3_length: 12; cdr3_aa: ASSQTGLVQPQH
v_call: TRBV11-2; cdr3_length: 12; cdr3_aa: ASSAPRGRETQY
v_call: TRBV9; cdr3_length: 13; cdr3_aa: ASSVLDRGSVGYT
v_call: TRBV27; cdr3_length: 15; cdr3_aa: ASSFLAGGSSYNEQF
v_call: TRBV19; cdr3_length: 12; cdr3_aa: ASSPGQGIEKLF
v_call: TRBV27; cdr3_length: 12; cdr3_aa: ASSLSRVTYEQY
v_call: TRBV6-1; cdr3_length: 16; cdr3_aa: ASSEARYSPPAGQPQH
v_call: TRBV11-2; cdr3_length: 9; cdr3_aa: ASSFLDTQY
v_call: TRBV6-5; cdr3_length: 13; cdr3_aa: ASSYTREPFTGYT
v_call: TRBV12-5; cdr3_length: 10; cdr3_aa: ASGLGRGEAF
v_call: TRBV11-2; cdr3_length: 13; cdr3_aa: ASSFSGVVANEQY
v_call: TRBV12-3/TRBV12-4; cdr3_length: 11; cdr3_aa: ASSFSRAYGYT
v_call: TRBV11-2; cdr3_length: 13; cdr3_aa: ASSFKTRSYNEQF